Each of the 5 T cell receptor beta chains below was sequenced from the same sample in a study of shared clonotypes between healthy human individuals. Repertoires were generated with immunoSEQ multiplex PCR, while TCRdb's copy carries only in-frame clones and drops some. This table has about 1.5 million clones, 95% to 99% appearing once. The sample taken for sequencing was naive CD4+ T cells sorted from blood. Subset specified: CD45RA+ positively selected. The receptors shown here come from a man aged 30 to 39 in good health.

This sequence joins TRBV5-1 and TRBJ2-7; a weak D match, TRBD1 (6 bases). The CDR3 covers 15 residues. V shed 4 bases and J shed 5 bases, with 19 bases lying between them. The germline gives CDR1 SGHRS, CDR2 YFSETQ. Written as DNA, the CDR3 is TGCGCCAGCAGCGCGCCAAGGGGGATAGGGAACGAGCAGTACTTC. It codes for CASSAPRGIGNEQYF.

The chain combines TRBV28 with TRBJ1-2, with 8 bases that match TRBD1. Germline-derived CDR1 and CDR2 are MDHEN and SYDVKM. V lost 1 base to trimming and J lost 7 bases; unmatched junction nucleotides: 17. This CDR3 contains 18 residues. Written as DNA, the CDR3 is TGTGCCAGCAGTTTATCCCTCGGACAGGGCCCTAGTTCGGGTGGCTACACCTTC. Translation gives CASSLSLGQGPSSGGYTF.

The rearrangement links TRBV7-9 to TRBJ2-5; D is unresolved. Trimming cost V 1 base and J 0 bases, with 9 bases left between them. Per the germline V gene, CDR1 is SEHNR and CDR2 is FQNEAQ (reference sequence). The CDR3 sequence is 15 residues long. CDR3 sequence: CASSLDGRNQETQYF. The CDR3 region has the DNA TGTGCCAGCAGCTTAGATGGCAGGAACCAAGAGACCCAGTACTTC. Variable domain in full (rest from reference TRBV7-9 and TRBJ2-5): DTGVSQNPRHKITKRGQNVTFRCDPISEHNRLYWYRQTLGQGPEFLTYFQNEAQLEKSRLLSDRFSAERPKGSFSTLEIQRTEQGDSAMYLCASSLDGRNQETQYFGPGTRLLVL.

This chain uses TRBV6-6 with TRBJ2-2; 9 nucleotides align to TRBD1. The CDR3 consists of 16 residues. V dropped 0 bases and J dropped 5; count of bases not matched to a gene: 4. CDR1 is MNHNY and CDR2 is SVGAGI in the germline V gene (reference sequence). The CDR3 region is CASSYSGTGLTGELFF. In nucleotides, the CDR3 is TGTGCCAGCAGTTACTCGGGGACAGGGTTAACCGGGGAGCTGTTTTTT.

The chain couples TRBV7-8 to TRBJ1-2; no reliable D call. The V gene lost 1 base and the J gene lost 7 bases, with 16 bases spanning the gap. The length of the CDR3 is 15 residues. Per the germline V gene, CDR1 is SGHVS and CDR2 is FQNEAQ. The CDR3 is CASSLGSWAAAGYTF. CDR3 in DNA: TGTGCCAGCAGCTTAGGCAGTTGGGCAGCGGCTGGCTACACCTTC.